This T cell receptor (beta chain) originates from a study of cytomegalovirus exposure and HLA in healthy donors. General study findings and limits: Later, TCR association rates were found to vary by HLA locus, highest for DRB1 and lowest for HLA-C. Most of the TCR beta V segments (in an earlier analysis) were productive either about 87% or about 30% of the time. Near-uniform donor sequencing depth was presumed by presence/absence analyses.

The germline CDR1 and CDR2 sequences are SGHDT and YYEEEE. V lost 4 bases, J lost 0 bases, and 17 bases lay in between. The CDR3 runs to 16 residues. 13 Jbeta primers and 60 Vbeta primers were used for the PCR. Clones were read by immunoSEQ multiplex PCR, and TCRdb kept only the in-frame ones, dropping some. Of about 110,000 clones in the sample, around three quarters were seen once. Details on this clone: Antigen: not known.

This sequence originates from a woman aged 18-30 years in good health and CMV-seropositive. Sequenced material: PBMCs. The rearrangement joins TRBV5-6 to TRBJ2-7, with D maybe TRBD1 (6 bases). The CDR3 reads CASSTKDRLSSYEQYF. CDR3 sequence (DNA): TGTGCCAGCAGCACGAAAGACAGGCTCAGCTCCTACGAGCAGTACTTC.